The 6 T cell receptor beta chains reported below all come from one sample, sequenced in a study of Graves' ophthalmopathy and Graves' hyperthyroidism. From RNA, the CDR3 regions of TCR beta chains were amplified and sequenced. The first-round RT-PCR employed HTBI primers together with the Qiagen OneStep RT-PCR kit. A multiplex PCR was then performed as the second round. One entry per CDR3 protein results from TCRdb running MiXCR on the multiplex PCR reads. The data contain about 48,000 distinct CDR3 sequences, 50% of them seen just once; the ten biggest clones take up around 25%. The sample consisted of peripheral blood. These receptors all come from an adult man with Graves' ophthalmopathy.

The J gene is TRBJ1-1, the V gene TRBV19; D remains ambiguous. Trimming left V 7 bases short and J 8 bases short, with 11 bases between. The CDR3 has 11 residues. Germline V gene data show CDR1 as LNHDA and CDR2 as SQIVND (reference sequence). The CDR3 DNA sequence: TGTGCCAGTAACCACGGGTACGAAGCTTTCTTT. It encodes CASNHGYEAFF.

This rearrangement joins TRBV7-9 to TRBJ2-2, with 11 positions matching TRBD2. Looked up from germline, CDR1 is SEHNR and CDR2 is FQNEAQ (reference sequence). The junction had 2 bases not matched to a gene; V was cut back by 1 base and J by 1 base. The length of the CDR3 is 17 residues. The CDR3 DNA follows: TGTGCCAGCAGCTTAGGAGGGACTAGCGGGAACACCGGGGAGCTGTTTTTT. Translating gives CASSLGGTSGNTGELFF.

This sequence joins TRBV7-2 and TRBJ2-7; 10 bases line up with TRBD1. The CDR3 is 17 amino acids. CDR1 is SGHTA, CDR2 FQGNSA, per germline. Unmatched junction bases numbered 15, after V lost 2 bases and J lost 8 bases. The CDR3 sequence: CASSLRRTGGFQPQQYF. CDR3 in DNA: TGTGCCAGCAGCTTACGTCGGACAGGGGGTTTTCAGCCCCAGCAGTACTTC.

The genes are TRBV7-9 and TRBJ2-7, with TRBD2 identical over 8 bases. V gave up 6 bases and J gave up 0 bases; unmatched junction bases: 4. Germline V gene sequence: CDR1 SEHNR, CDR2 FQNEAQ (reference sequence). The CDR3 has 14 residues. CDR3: CASRDGTSSYEQYF. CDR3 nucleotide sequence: TGTGCCAGCAGGGACGGGACTAGCTCCTACGAGCAGTACTTC. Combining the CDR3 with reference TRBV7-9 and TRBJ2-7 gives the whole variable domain DTGVSQNPRHKITKRGQNVTFRCDPISEHNRLYWYRQTLGQGPEFLTYFQNEAQLEKSRLLSDRFSAERPKGSFSTLEIQRTEQGDSAMYLCASRDGTSSYEQYFGPGTRLTVT.

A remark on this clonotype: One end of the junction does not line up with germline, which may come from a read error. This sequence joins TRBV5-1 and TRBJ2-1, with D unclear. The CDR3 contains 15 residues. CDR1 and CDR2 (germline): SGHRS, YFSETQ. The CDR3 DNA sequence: TGCGCCAGCAGCTCCCAGCGTAGTCCGAACAATGCGCAGTTCTTC. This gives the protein CASSSQRSPNNAQFF.

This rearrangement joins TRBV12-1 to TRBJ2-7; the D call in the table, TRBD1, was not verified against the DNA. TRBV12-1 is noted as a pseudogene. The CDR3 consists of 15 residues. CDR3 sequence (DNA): TGTGCCAGCAGCTTTCGGGACGTCGGGGGATACGAGCAGTACTTC. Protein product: CASSFRDVGGYEQYF.